This is a list of T cell receptor beta chains from one sample in a study of T cell responses to AZD1222 COVID-19 vaccine. The assay was immunoSEQ multiplex PCR, and TCRdb's table has in-frame clones only and misses some. The table includes around 100,000 clones, about 80% detected once. The material was peripheral blood, obtained on day 0 of AZD1222 vaccination. The receptors shown here come from an adult in good health. CDR3s include the opening cysteine and the closing phenylalanine or tryptophan. Each record gives: clone size, V gene, J gene, D gene, CDR3 DNA, CDR3 protein. A D gene is named only where the DNA matches it firmly. A row's size may be missing; if present it is once, few, many or a size class.

abundance: .; v_gene: TRBV6-5; j_gene: TRBJ2-7; d_gene: TRBD1; CDR3nt: TGTGCCAGCAGTTACAACACAGGGGCTGAGCAGTACTTC; CDR3aa: CASSYNTGAEQYF
abundance: .; v_gene: TRBV18; j_gene: TRBJ1-2; d_gene: .; CDR3nt: TGTGCCAGCTCACCTTCGACGGTACAGGGCTATGGCTACACCTTC; CDR3aa: CASSPSTVQGYGYTF
abundance: .; v_gene: TRBV3-1/TRBV3-2; j_gene: TRBJ2-1; d_gene: TRBD2; CDR3nt: TGTGCCAGCAGCCCCAGCGGGGGGGCAAGTAATGAGCAGTTCTTC; CDR3aa: CASSPSGGASNEQFF
abundance: .; v_gene: TRBV7-2; j_gene: TRBJ1-1; d_gene: .; CDR3nt: TGTGCCAGCAGCTTAGCGACCAGGAACACTGAAGCTTTCTTT; CDR3aa: CASSLATRNTEAFF
abundance: .; v_gene: TRBV29-1; j_gene: TRBJ2-1; d_gene: .; CDR3nt: TGCAGCGTCGAGAGGGACTTATACAATGAGCAGTTCTTC; CDR3aa: CSVERDLYNEQFF
abundance: .; v_gene: TRBV19; j_gene: TRBJ1-2; d_gene: .; CDR3nt: TGTGCCAGTAGTATCCCTGGGGGAACCTATGGCTACACCTTC; CDR3aa: CASSIPGGTYGYTF
abundance: few; v_gene: TRBV28; j_gene: TRBJ1-1; d_gene: .; CDR3nt: TGTGCCAGCAGATCCGGGACGGAGGAAGCTTTCTTT; CDR3aa: CASRSGTEEAFF
abundance: few; v_gene: TRBV9; j_gene: TRBJ2-1; d_gene: TRBD2; CDR3nt: TGTGCCAGCAGCGCTAGCGGGAGTAAAGGTGAGCAGTTCTTC; CDR3aa: CASSASGSKGEQFF
abundance: .; v_gene: TRBV6-2/TRBV6-3; j_gene: TRBJ2-7; d_gene: .; CDR3nt: TGTGCCAGCAGTTCTGCCGCCCCCGCCTACGAGCAGTACTTC; CDR3aa: CASSSAAPAYEQYF
abundance: few; v_gene: TRBV29-1; j_gene: TRBJ2-5; d_gene: .; CDR3nt: TGCAGCGTTGGGGAGCTAAGCGGCAGCCAAGAGACCCAGTACTTC; CDR3aa: CSVGELSGSQETQYF
abundance: .; v_gene: TRBV6-5; j_gene: TRBJ2-6; d_gene: .; CDR3nt: TGTGCCAGCAGTTACGACACGGCTGGGGCCAACGTCCTGACTTTC; CDR3aa: CASSYDTAGANVLTF
abundance: .; v_gene: TRBV11-1; j_gene: TRBJ1-1; d_gene: .; CDR3nt: TGTGCCAGCAGCCAGGACATGGTGATGGGGGCTTTCTTT; CDR3aa: CASSQDMVMGAFF
abundance: .; v_gene: TRBV7-2; j_gene: TRBJ2-3; d_gene: .; CDR3nt: TGTGCCAGCAGCTTGAGAATTAGCACAGATACGCAGTATTTT; CDR3aa: CASSLRISTDTQYF
abundance: .; v_gene: TRBV7-6; j_gene: TRBJ1-5; d_gene: .; CDR3nt: TGTGCCAGCAGTATTGGGGGAAATCAGCCCCAGCATTTT; CDR3aa: CASSIGGNQPQHF
abundance: .; v_gene: TRBV2; j_gene: TRBJ1-1; d_gene: .; CDR3nt: TGTGCCAGCAGTGAGGTGACAGAAGCTTTCTTT; CDR3aa: CASSEVTEAFF
abundance: few; v_gene: TRBV19; j_gene: TRBJ1-4; d_gene: TRBD1; CDR3nt: TGTGCCAGTCGTCATGGACAGGCAATTGCAACTAATGAAAAACTGTTTTTT; CDR3aa: CASRHGQAIATNEKLFF
abundance: .; v_gene: TRBV6-6; j_gene: TRBJ1-2; d_gene: TRBD1; CDR3nt: TGTGCCAGCAGTCCCCAAGGAACAGGGGTCGGCTACACCTTC; CDR3aa: CASSPQGTGVGYTF
abundance: .; v_gene: TRBV7-2; j_gene: TRBJ2-1; d_gene: TRBD2; CDR3nt: TGTGCCAGCAGCCCAAGGATCGGGGGGGATGAGCAGTTCTTC; CDR3aa: CASSPRIGGDEQFF
abundance: .; v_gene: TRBV28; j_gene: TRBJ1-5; d_gene: .; CDR3nt: TGTGCCGTTGAGGACATTAGCAATCAGCCCCAGCATTTT; CDR3aa: CAVEDISNQPQHF
abundance: .; v_gene: TRBV2; j_gene: TRBJ1-6; d_gene: .; CDR3nt: TGTGCCAGCAGGGTCGACGTGATGGAGACCCTCCACTTT; CDR3aa: CASRVDVMETLHF
abundance: .; v_gene: TRBV3-1/TRBV3-2; j_gene: TRBJ1-5; d_gene: .; CDR3nt: TGTGCCAGCAGCCCGAGGGGCAATCAGCCCCAGCATTTT; CDR3aa: CASSPRGNQPQHF
abundance: .; v_gene: TRBV4-3; j_gene: TRBJ2-7; d_gene: TRBD2; CDR3nt: TGCGCCAGCAGCCAAAATCCCGGGACTAGCGGGAAGAAGTACGAGCAGTACTTC; CDR3aa: CASSQNPGTSGKKYEQYF
abundance: .; v_gene: TRBV6-2/TRBV6-3; j_gene: TRBJ2-2; d_gene: .; CDR3nt: TGTGCCAGCAGTCCCGGACATAACACCGGGGAGCTGTTTTTT; CDR3aa: CASSPGHNTGELFF
abundance: .; v_gene: TRBV5-4; j_gene: TRBJ1-1; d_gene: TRBD1; CDR3nt: TGTGCCAGCAGCTTGGTCCAGGGGGCTGAAGCTTTCTTT; CDR3aa: CASSLVQGAEAFF
abundance: .; v_gene: TRBV27; j_gene: TRBJ2-3; d_gene: TRBD1; CDR3nt: TGTGCCAGCAGGGGGACAGCAGATACGCAGTATTTT; CDR3aa: CASRGTADTQYF
abundance: .; v_gene: TRBV6-5; j_gene: TRBJ1-1; d_gene: .; CDR3nt: TGTGCCAGCAGTTACGGGCCAACGGGGACTGAAGCTTTCTTT; CDR3aa: CASSYGPTGTEAFF
abundance: .; v_gene: TRBV10-3; j_gene: TRBJ1-6; d_gene: .; CDR3nt: TGTGCCATTTCGGGTCTTAGGAATTCACCCCTCCACTTT; CDR3aa: CAISGLRNSPLHF
abundance: .; v_gene: TRBV28; j_gene: TRBJ1-6; d_gene: TRBD1; CDR3nt: TGTGCCAGCAGTTTAGGGGACAGGGGGCGAAAGGGCTATAATTCACCCCTCCACTTT; CDR3aa: CASSLGDRGRKGYNSPLHF
abundance: .; v_gene: TRBV28; j_gene: TRBJ2-7; d_gene: .; CDR3nt: TGTGCCAGCAGTGAGATTGCGCCCTACGAGCAGTACTTC; CDR3aa: CASSEIAPYEQYF
abundance: .; v_gene: TRBV4-2; j_gene: TRBJ2-1; d_gene: .; CDR3nt: TGTGCCAGCAGCCAAGATCTTTCCAATGAGCAGTTCTTC; CDR3aa: CASSQDLSNEQFF
abundance: .; v_gene: TRBV5-1; j_gene: TRBJ2-7; d_gene: TRBD1; CDR3nt: TGCGCCAGCAGCTCCGGGACAGGGCACTACGAGCAGTACTTC; CDR3aa: CASSSGTGHYEQYF
abundance: .; v_gene: TRBV10-2; j_gene: TRBJ2-7; d_gene: TRBD2; CDR3nt: TGCGCCAGCAGCGGTGCTAGCGGGGGATCCTACGAGCAGTACTTC; CDR3aa: CASSGASGGSYEQYF
abundance: few; v_gene: TRBV28; j_gene: TRBJ1-1; d_gene: TRBD1; CDR3nt: TGTGCCAGCAGTAGCAGGGGGGAAGGAGCTTTCTTT; CDR3aa: CASSSRGEGAFF
abundance: .; v_gene: TRBV5-4; j_gene: TRBJ1-2; d_gene: TRBD1; CDR3nt: TGTGCCAGCAGCTCCCCGGGACAGTCACTTTATGGCTACACCTTC; CDR3aa: CASSSPGQSLYGYTF
abundance: .; v_gene: TRBV21-1; j_gene: TRBJ2-2; d_gene: .; CDR3nt: TGTGCCAGCAGCAAAAGGGACAGGGGGCACACTTCGAACACCGGGGAGCTGTTTTTT; CDR3aa: CASSKRDRGHTSNTGELFF
abundance: .; v_gene: TRBV15; j_gene: TRBJ1-5; d_gene: .; CDR3nt: TGTGCCACCAGCAGAGACGGCCAGCCCCAGCATTTT; CDR3aa: CATSRDGQPQHF
abundance: .; v_gene: TRBV28; j_gene: TRBJ1-2; d_gene: TRBD1; CDR3nt: TGTGCCAGCAGCCCCGGGACAGGTATTTATGGCTACACCTTC; CDR3aa: CASSPGTGIYGYTF
abundance: .; v_gene: TRBV11-1; j_gene: TRBJ2-3; d_gene: .; CDR3nt: TGTGCCAGCAGCTGGTTGGGTCCGGGAGATACGCAGTATTTT; CDR3aa: CASSWLGPGDTQYF
abundance: .; v_gene: TRBV19; j_gene: TRBJ1-5; d_gene: .; CDR3nt: TGTGCCAGTAGTACCGGACGACATCCTGAGCCCCAGCATTTT; CDR3aa: CASSTGRHPEPQHF
abundance: .; v_gene: TRBV13; j_gene: TRBJ2-2; d_gene: .; CDR3nt: TGTGCCAGCAGCGTGGCGGGGTCAGCCGGGGAGCTGTTTTTT; CDR3aa: CASSVAGSAGELFF
abundance: once; v_gene: TRBV12-3/TRBV12-4; j_gene: TRBJ1-4; d_gene: .; CDR3nt: TGTGCCAGCCACATTGCAACTAATGAAAAACTGTTTTTT; CDR3aa: CASHIATNEKLFF
abundance: once; v_gene: TRBV6-5; j_gene: TRBJ1-2; d_gene: TRBD1; CDR3nt: TGTGCCAGCACCATTGACAGGGGGCGCGATGGCTACACCTTC; CDR3aa: CASTIDRGRDGYTF
abundance: .; v_gene: TRBV5-6; j_gene: TRBJ1-1; d_gene: .; CDR3nt: TGTGCCAGCAGTTTCCCAGGGAGCACTGAAGCTTTCTTT; CDR3aa: CASSFPGSTEAFF
abundance: once; v_gene: TRBV19; j_gene: TRBJ1-5; d_gene: .; CDR3nt: TGTGCCAGTAGTATAGATGCCCCTGATCAGCCCCAGCATTTT; CDR3aa: CASSIDAPDQPQHF
abundance: .; v_gene: TRBV4-2; j_gene: TRBJ1-6; d_gene: .; CDR3nt: TGTGCCAGCAGCCAAGATATCGACAGGAACGATTCACCCCTCCACTTT; CDR3aa: CASSQDIDRNDSPLHF
abundance: .; v_gene: TRBV30; j_gene: TRBJ2-7; d_gene: .; CDR3nt: TGTGCCTGGAACCCCGGGACCCACGAGCAGTACTTC; CDR3aa: CAWNPGTHEQYF
abundance: .; v_gene: TRBV7-2; j_gene: TRBJ2-1; d_gene: .; CDR3nt: TGTGCCAGCAGCTTAGTGGGTACCGTTTTACTATACAATGAGCAGTTCTTC; CDR3aa: CASSLVGTVLLYNEQFF